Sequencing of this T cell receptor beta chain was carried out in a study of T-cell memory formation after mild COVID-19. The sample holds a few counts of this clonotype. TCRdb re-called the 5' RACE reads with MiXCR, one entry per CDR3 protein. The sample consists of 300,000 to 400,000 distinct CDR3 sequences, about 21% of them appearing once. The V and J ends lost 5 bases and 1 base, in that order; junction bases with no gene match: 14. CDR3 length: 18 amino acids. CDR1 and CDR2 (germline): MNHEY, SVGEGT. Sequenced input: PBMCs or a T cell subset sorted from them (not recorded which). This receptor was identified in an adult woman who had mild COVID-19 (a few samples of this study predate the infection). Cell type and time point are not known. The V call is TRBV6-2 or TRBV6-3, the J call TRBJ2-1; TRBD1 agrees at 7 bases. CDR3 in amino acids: CASSPALPDRASYNEQFF. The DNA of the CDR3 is TGTGCCAGCAGTCCTGCCCTCCCCGACAGGGCGTCCTACAATGAGCAGTTCTTC.